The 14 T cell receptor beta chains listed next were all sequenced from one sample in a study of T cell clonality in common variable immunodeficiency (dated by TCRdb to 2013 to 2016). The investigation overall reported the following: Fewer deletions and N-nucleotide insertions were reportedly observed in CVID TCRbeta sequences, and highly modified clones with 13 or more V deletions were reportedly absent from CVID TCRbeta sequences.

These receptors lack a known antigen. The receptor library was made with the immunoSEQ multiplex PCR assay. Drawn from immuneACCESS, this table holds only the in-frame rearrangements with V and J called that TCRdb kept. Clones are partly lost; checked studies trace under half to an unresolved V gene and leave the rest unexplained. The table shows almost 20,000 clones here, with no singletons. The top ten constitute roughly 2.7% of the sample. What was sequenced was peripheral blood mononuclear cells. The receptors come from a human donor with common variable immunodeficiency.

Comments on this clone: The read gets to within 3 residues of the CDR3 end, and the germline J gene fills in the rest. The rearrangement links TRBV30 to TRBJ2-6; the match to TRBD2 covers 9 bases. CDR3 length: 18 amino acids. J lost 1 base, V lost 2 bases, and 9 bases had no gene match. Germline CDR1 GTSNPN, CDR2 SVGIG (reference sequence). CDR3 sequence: CAWSSGGFITSGANVLTF. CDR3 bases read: TGTGCCTGGAGTAGCGGGGGGTTCATCACTTCTGGGGCCAACGTC.

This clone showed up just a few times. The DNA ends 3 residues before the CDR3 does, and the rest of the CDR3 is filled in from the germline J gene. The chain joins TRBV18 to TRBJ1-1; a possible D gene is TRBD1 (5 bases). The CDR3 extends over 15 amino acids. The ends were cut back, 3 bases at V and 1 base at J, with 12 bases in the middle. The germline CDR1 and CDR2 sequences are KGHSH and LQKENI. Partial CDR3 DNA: TGTGCCAGCTCACCGTGGGAAGGACAGAACACTGAA. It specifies CASSPWEGQNTE. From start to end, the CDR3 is CASSPWEGQNTEAFF.

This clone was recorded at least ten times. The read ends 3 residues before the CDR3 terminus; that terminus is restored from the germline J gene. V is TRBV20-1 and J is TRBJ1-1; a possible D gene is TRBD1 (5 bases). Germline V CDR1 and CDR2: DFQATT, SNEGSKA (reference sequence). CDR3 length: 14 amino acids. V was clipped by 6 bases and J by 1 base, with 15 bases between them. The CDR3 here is CSARLSDRNTEAFF. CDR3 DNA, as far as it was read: TGCAGTGCCCGACTTTCCGACAGGAACACTGAA.

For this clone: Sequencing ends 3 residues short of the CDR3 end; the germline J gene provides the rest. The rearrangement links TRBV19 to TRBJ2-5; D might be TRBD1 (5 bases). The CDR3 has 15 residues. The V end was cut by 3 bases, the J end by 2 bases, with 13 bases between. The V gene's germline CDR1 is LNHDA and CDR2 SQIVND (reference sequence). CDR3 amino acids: CASSIRGQGQETQYF. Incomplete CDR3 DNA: TGTGCCAGTAGTATTAGGGGTCAGGGACAAGAGACC.

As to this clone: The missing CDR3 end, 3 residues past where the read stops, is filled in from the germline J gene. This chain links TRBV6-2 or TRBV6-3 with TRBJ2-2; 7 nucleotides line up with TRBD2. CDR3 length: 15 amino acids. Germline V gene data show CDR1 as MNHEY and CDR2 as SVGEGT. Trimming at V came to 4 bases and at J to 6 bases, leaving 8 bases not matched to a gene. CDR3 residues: CASSLTGTTPGELFF. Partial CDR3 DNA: TGTGCCAGCAGTTTAACCGGGACTACTCCCGGGGAG.

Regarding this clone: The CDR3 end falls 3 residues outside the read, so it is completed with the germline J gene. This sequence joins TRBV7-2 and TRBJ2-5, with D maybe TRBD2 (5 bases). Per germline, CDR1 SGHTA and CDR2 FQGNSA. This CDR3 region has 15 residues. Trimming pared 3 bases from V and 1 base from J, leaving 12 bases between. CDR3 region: CASSFFRAGQETQYF. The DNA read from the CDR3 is TGTGCCAGCAGCTTTTTTCGTGCGGGCCAAGAGACC. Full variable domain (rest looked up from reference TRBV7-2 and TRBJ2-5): GAGVSQSPSNKVTEKGKDVELRCDPISGHTALYWYRQSLGQGLEFLIYFQGNSAPDKSGLPSDRFSAERTGGSVSTLTIQRTQQEDSAVYLCASSFFRAGQETQYFGPGTRLLVL.

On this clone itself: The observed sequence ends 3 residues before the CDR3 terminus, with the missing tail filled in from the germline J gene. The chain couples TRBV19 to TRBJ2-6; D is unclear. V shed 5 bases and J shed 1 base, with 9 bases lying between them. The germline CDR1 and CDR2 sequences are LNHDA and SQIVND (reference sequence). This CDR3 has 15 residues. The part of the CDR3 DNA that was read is TGTGCCAGTAGTGAAGGGTATTCTGGGGCCAACGTC. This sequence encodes CASSEGYSGANV. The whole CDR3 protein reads CASSEGYSGANVLTF.

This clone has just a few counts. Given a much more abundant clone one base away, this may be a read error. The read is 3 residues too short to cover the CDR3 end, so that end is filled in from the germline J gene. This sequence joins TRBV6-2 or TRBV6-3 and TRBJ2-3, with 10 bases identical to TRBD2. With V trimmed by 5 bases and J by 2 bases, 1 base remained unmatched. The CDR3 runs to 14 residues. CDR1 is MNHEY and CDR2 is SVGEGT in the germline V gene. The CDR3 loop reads CASSSGGATDTQYF. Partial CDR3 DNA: TGTGCCAGCAGTAGCGGGGGGGCCACAGATACG.

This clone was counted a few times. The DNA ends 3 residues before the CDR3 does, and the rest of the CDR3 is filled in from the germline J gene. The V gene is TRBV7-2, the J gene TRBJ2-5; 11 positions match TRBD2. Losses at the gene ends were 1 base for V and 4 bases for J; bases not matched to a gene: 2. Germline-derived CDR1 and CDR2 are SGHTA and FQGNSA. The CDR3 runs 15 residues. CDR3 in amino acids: CASSLVTSGRETQYF. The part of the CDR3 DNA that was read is TGTGCCAGCAGCTTAGTTACTAGCGGGAGAGAGACC.

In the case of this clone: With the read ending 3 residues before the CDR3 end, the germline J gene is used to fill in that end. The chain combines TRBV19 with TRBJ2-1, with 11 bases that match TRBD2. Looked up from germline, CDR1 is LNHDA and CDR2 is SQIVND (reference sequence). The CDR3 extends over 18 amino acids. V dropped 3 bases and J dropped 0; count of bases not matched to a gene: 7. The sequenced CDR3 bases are TGTGCCAGTAGTATGAGGAGACTAGCGGGAAACTCCTACAATGAG. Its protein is CASSMRRLAGNSYNE. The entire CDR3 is CASSMRRLAGNSYNEQFF.

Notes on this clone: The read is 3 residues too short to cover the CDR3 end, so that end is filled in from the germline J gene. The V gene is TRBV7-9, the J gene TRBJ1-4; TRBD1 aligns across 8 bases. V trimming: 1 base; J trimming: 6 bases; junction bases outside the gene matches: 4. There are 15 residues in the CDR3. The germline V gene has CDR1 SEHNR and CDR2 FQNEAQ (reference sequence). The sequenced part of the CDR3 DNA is TGTGCCAGCAGCTTAGAGGACAGGGAGTATGAAAAA. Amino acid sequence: CASSLEDREYEK. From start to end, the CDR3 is CASSLEDREYEKLFF.

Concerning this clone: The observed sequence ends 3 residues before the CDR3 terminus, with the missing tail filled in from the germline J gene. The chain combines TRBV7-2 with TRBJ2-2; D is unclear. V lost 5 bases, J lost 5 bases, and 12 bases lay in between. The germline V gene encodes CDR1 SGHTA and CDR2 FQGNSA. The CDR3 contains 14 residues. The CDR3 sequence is CASSPRPNTGELFF. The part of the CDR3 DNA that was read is TGTGCCAGCAGCCCCAGGCCTAATACCGGGGAG.

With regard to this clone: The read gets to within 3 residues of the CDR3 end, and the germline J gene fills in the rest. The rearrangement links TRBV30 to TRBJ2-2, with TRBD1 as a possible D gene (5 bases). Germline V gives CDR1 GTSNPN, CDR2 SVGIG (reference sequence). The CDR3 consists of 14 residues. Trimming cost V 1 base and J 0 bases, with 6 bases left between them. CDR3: CAWSAGSNTGELFF. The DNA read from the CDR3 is TGTGCCTGGAGTGCAGGGTCGAACACCGGGGAG. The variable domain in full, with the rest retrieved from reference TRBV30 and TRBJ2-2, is SQTIHQWPATLVQPVGSPLSLECTVEGTSNPNLYWYRQAAGRGLQLLFYSVGIGQISSEVPQNLSASRPQDRQFILSSKKLLLSDSGFYLCAWSAGSNTGELFFGEGSRLTVL.

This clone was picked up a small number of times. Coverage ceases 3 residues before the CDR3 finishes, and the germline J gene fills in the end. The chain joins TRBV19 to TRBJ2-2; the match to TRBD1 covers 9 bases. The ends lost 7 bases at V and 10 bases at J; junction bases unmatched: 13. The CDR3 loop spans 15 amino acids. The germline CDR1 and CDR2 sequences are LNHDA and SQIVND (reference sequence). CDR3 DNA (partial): TGTGCCAGTACCGAATCGGGACAGGGACTTTTGGAG. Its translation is CASTESGQGLLE. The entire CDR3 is CASTESGQGLLELFF.